This T cell receptor beta chain was profiled in a study of blood T cell repertoires in COVID-19. Across the whole study: The origin of the acute and convalescent COVID-19 samples was the United States, Italy and Spain.

CDR3 length: 11 residues. V lost 8 bases to trimming and J lost 7 bases, with 11 bases between them. Germline V gene data show CDR1 as LGHNA and CDR2 as YSLEER. Data came from immunoSEQ multiplex PCR; TCRdb stores just in-frame clones and leaves some out. The sample has 120,000 to 150,000 clones; 75% to 90% are singletons. Ages ranged from roughly 18 to 95 years, with residence in under 25 US areas. Assignment of participants to cohorts was predicated upon participant-reported clinical history. Sample: PBMCs or T cells enriched from blood (not recorded which). This sequence joins TRBV4-3 and TRBJ1-2, with D possibly TRBD1 on 5 matching bases. The source is a woman aged 40 to 55 who had been exposed to COVID-19. CDR3 amino acids: CASWGVGGYTF. CDR3 sequence (DNA): TGCGCCAGCTGGGGGGTCGGTGGCTACACCTTC.